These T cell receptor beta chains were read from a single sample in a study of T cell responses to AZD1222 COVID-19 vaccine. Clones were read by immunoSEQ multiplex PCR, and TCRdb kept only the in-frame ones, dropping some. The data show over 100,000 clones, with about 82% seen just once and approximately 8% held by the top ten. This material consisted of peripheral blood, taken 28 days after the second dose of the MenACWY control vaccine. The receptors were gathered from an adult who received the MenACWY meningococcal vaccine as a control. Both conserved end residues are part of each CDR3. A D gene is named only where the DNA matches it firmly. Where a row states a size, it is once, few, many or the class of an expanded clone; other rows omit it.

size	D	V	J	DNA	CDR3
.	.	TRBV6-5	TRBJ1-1	TGTGCCAGCAGTTACTTGGAGGGGGACACTGAAGCTTTCTTT	CASSYLEGDTEAFF
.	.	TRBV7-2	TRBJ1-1	TGTGCCAGCAGCTTAGGGGACCTCCTAAGAGGCACTGAAGCTTTCTTT	CASSLGDLLRGTEAFF
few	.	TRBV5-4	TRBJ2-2	TGTGCCAGCAGCTCGGCTACTATGAGGGAGCTGTTTTTT	CASSSATMRELFF
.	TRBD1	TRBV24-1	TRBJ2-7	TGTGCCACCAGTGACCGGACCGGGGACAGGGGGTACTACGAGCAGTACTTC	CATSDRTGDRGYYEQYF
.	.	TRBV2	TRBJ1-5	TGTGCCAGCAGCCGCGGGCCCGGTCAGCCCCAGCATTTT	CASSRGPGQPQHF
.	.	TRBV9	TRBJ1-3	TGTGCCAGCAGCCCTAGTCGGAACACCATATATTTT	CASSPSRNTIYF
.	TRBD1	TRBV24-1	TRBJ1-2	TGTGCCACCAGTGACCAAACAGGGGGGATCTATGGCTACACCTTC	CATSDQTGGIYGYTF
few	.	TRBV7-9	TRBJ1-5	TGTGCCAGCAGCCAAGACATCACTCAGCCCCAGCATTTT	CASSQDITQPQHF
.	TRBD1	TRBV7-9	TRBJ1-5	TGTGCCAGCAGCGCCGGGACAGGGGGTAGCAATCAGCCCCAGCATTTT	CASSAGTGGSNQPQHF
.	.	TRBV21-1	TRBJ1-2	TGTGCCAGCAGCGGCCGCCGAGTGGACAGGGATGGGTATGGCTACACCTTC	CASSGRRVDRDGYGYTF
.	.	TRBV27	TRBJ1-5	TGTGCCAGCAGTACATTAATGGTGGGGCGCACTCAGCCCCAGCATTTT	CASSTLMVGRTQPQHF
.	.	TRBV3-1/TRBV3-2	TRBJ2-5	TGTGCCAGCAGCCAACGGGGCGAGTTGCCCCAAGAGACCCAGTACTTC	CASSQRGELPQETQYF
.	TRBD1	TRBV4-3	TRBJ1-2	TGCGCCAGCAGCCTTCGACCAGGGGGAGAGCGACTGGATGGCTACACCTTC	CASSLRPGGERLDGYTF
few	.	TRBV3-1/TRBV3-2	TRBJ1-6	TGTGCCAGTCACTCCAAAGGCGATTCACCCCTCCACTTT	CASHSKGDSPLHF
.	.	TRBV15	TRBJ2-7	TGTGCCACCAGCAGGGGTGGAAGCTACGTCGAGCAGTACTTC	CATSRGGSYVEQYF
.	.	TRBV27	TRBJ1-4	TGTGCCAGCAGTTCCCGACCCCTCATCGGGGGCCATAATGAAAAACTGTTTTTT	CASSSRPLIGGHNEKLFF
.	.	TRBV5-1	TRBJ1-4	TGCGCCAGCAGCTTGGGCGCCGGGGGGATTAATGAAAAACTGTTTTTT	CASSLGAGGINEKLFF
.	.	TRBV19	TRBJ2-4	TGTGCCAGTAGTCCAGACAGGGAGGCGAGAAACATTCAGTACTTC	CASSPDREARNIQYF
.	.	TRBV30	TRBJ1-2	TGTGCCTGGAGTTGGGTGGGTGGCTACACCTTC	CAWSWVGGYTF
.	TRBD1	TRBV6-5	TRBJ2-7	TGTGCCAGCAGTTACTCGACAGGGACCTATCCCTACGAGCAGTACTTC	CASSYSTGTYPYEQYF
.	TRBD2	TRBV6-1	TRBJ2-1	TGTGCCAGCAGTGCGGGACTAGCGGGAGTTTTTTACAATGAGCAGTTCTTC	CASSAGLAGVFYNEQFF
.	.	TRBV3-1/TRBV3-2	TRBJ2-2	TGTGCCAGCAGCCAAAACCTTTTAGGGGAGCTGTTTTTT	CASSQNLLGELFF
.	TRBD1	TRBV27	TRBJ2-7	TGTGCCAGCAGTTATATCACAGGGGGGTCCTACGAGCAGTACTTC	CASSYITGGSYEQYF
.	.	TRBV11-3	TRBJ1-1	TGTGCCAGCAGCTCGGACAGAAACACTGAAGCTTTCTTT	CASSSDRNTEAFF
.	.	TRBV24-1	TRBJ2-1	TGTGCCACCAGTGTCTTCGGGGGTTTTGGGGGTAATGAGCAGTTCTTC	CATSVFGGFGGNEQFF